This TCR beta chain was documented in a study of lymphopenia after photon versus proton radiotherapy. Study observations and caveats: After lymphocyte nadir, photon-treated repertoires showed oligoclonal expansion, especially CD8+ Temra. A bigger post-nadir fall in TCR diversity correlated inversely with survival time in deceased patients. Under photons, naive T cells and diversity fell while effector/memory populations rose.

About this clone itself: Its antigen is as yet unknown.

The CDR3 runs to 18 residues. With V trimmed by 2 bases and J by 0 bases, 10 bases remained unmatched. Germline V gene lookup returns CDR1 MDHEN and CDR2 SYDVKM. Sequencing used immunoSEQ multiplex PCR; TCRdb keeps in-frame clones, though not all of them. Here the sample spans about 5,000 clones, approximately 90% being singletons. This TCR was recovered from a man between 25 and 39 years old with gastric cancer. The sequenced sample was peripheral blood, obtained from a patient treated with photon-based radiotherapy. The chain recombines TRBV28 with TRBJ2-4, with TRBD2 matching over 7 bases. The chain's CDR3 is CASSLVNGRAQAKNIQYF. The CDR3 region has the DNA TGTGCCAGCAGTTTAGTCAATGGGAGGGCCCAAGCCAAAAACATTCAGTACTTC.